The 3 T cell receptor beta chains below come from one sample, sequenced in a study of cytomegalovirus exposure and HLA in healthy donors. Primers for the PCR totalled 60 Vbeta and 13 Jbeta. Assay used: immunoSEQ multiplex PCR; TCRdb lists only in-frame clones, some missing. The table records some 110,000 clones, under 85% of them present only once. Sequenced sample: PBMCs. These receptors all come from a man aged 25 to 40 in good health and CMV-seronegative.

The CDR3 here is CASSVGLAGLLTDTQYF. In DNA, the CDR3 is TGTGCCAGCAGCGTTGGCCTAGCGGGACTCCTCACAGATACGCAGTATTTT. V and J are TRBV9 and TRBJ2-3; 9 nucleotides line up with TRBD2. Germline V gives CDR1 SGDLS, CDR2 YYNGEE. The CDR3 runs to 17 residues. Unmatched junction bases numbered 9, after V lost 2 bases and J lost 2 bases.

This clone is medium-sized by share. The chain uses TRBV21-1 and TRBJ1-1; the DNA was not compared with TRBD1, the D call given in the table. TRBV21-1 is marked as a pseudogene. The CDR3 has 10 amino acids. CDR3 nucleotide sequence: TGTCAAGGGCAGGGGATTGAAGCTTTCTTT. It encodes CQGQGIEAFF.

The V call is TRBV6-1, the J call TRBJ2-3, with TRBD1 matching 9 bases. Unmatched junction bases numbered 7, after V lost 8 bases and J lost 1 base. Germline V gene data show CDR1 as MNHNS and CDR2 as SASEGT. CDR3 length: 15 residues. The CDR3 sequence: CASQTGGPGTDTQYF. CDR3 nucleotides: TGTGCCAGCCAAACAGGGGGCCCTGGCACAGATACGCAGTATTTT.